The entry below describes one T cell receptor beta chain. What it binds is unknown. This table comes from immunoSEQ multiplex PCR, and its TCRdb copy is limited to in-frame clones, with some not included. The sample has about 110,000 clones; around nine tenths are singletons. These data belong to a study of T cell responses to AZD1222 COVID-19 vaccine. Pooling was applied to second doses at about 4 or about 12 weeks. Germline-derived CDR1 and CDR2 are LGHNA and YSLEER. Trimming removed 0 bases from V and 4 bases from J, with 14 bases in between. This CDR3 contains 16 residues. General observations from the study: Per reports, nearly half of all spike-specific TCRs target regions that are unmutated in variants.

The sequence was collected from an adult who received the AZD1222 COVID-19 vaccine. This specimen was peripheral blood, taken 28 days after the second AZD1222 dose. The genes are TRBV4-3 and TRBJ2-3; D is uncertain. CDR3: CASSQDFWSGADTQYF. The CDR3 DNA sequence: TGCGCCAGCAGCCAAGACTTCTGGTCTGGGGCAGATACGCAGTATTTT.